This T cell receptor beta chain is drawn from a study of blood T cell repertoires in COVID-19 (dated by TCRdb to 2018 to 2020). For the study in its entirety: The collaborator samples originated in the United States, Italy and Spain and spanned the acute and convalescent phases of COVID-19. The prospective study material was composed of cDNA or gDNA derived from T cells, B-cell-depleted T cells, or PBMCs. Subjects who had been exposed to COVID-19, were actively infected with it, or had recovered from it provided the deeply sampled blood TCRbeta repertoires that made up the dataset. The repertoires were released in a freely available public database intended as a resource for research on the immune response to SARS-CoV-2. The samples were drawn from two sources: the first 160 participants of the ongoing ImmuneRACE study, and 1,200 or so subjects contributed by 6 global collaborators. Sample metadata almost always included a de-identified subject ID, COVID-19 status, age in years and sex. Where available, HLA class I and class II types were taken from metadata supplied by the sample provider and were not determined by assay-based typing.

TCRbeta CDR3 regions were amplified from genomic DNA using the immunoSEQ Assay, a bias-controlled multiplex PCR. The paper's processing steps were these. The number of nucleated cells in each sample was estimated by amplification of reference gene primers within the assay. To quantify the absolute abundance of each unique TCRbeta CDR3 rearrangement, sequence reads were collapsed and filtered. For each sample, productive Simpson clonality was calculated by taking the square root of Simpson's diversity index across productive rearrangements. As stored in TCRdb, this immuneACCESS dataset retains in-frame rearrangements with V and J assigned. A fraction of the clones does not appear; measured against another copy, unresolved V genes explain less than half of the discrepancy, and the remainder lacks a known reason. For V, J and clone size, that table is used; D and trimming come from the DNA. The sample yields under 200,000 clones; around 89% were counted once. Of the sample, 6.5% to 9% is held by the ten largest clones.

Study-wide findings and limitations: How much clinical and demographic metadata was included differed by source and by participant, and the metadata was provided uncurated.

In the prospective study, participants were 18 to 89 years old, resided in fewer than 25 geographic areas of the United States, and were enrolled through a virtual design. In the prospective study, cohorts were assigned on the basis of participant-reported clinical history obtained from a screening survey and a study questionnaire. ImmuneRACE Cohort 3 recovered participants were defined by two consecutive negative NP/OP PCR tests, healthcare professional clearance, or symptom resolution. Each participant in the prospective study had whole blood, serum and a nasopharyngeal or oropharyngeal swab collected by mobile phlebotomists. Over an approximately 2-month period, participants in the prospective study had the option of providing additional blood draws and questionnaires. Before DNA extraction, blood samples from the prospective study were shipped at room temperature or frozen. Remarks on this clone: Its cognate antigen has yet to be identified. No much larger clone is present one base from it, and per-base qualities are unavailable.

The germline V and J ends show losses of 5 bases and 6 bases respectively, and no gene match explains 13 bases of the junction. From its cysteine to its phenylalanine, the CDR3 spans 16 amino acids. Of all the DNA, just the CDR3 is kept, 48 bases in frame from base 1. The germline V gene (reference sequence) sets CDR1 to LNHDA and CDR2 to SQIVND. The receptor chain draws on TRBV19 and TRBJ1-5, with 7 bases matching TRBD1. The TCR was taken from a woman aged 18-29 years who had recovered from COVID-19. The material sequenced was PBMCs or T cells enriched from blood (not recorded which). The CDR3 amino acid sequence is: CASSAAKRQGSQPQHF. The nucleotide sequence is TGTGCCAGTAGTGCCGCCAAGCGACAGGGAAGTCAGCCCCAGCATTTT.